This T cell receptor beta chain was observed in a study of T cell repertoires and HLA-DP antigens. Libraries were prepared by immunoSEQ multiplex PCR; TCRdb keeps only in-frame clonotypes and omits some of them. The sample records around 70,000 clones, around 80% being singletons. A word on this clone: Its antigen is as yet unknown.

Trimming left V 2 bases short and J 7 bases short, with 12 bases between. Germline-derived CDR1 and CDR2 are SGHRS and YFSETQ. The CDR3 length is 14 residues. The chain carries TRBV5-1 and TRBJ2-2; D perhaps matches TRBD2 (6 bases). Sequencing was done on a sample of CD4+ T cells from PBMCs. This clonotype was obtained from a man in his sixties in good health and CMV-seronegative. The CDR3 sequence: CASSLRESGGELFF. The CDR3 DNA is TGCGCCAGCAGCTTACGGGAGAGTGGCGGGGAGCTGTTTTTT.